This T cell receptor (beta chain) was captured in a study of Ad26.COV2.S vaccination and SARS-CoV-2 variants. Points from the study as a whole: Reportedly, spike-specific CD8+ and CD4+ T cell responses achieved substantial breadth once vaccination had taken place.

Assay: immunoSEQ multiplex PCR; the TCRdb copy retains only in-frame clones and omits some. This table holds hundreds of thousands of clones, 89% found once. CDR3 size: 14 residues. Trimming took off 3 bases at V and 1 base at J, with 8 bases between the two ends. Per germline, CDR1 SGHTA and CDR2 FQGNSA. Treatment meaning: some 20 received Ad26.COV2.S at low or high dose, single or two shots; five or six received placebo; per-sample allocation not given. It was on day 63 after the first vaccine or placebo injection that samples were taken. A single count supports this clone. Antigen specificity is unknown.

The sequenced sample was peripheral blood, obtained in a trial of Ad26.COV2.S vaccine versus placebo. V usage is TRBV7-2 and J usage is TRBJ2-3; D ambiguous. The clonotype comes from a person aged 18 to 59 who received the Ad26.COV2.S COVID-19 vaccine or a placebo. The DNA for the CDR3 is TGTGCCAGCAGCTTCGGACGGCGCACAGATACGCAGTATTTT. Amino acids: CASSFGRRTDTQYF.